The 28 T cell receptor beta chains reported below all come from one sample, sequenced in a study of shared clonotypes between healthy human individuals (dated by TCRdb to 2020 to 2022). The library was produced with the immunoSEQ multiplex PCR assay. The source is immuneACCESS, and TCRdb retained only in-frame sequences with V and J called. Part of the clones is not carried over; for the studies checked, unresolved V genes explain less than half of this, and the remainder is unexplained. Across this sample there are about 360,000 clones, with about 73% seen only once. More than 9% of the sample is held by the ten biggest clonotypes. Sequencing was done on a sample of memory CD4+ T cells sorted from blood. The cell subset or site label, read with the paper, signifies: CD45RA-negative fraction. Receptors were obtained from a man aged 25 to 45 in good health.

The rearrangement joins TRBV5-1 to TRBJ2-5, with TRBD2 matching over 8 bases. With V trimmed by 1 base and J by 5 bases, 7 bases remained unmatched. This CDR3 has 15 residues. Germline CDR1 SGHRS, CDR2 YFSETQ. The CDR3 nucleotides are TGCGCCAGCAGCTTGACCGGACTAGCCAGGGAGACCCAGTACTTC. The encoded protein is CASSLTGLARETQYF.

In this sample, this clone turned up once. The chain joins TRBV18 to TRBJ1-5; D perhaps matches TRBD1 (5 bases). Germline loops: CDR1 KGHSH, CDR2 LQKENI. V lost 4 bases to trimming and J lost 3 bases, with 10 bases between them. The CDR3 covers 14 residues. The CDR3 DNA is TGTGCCAGCTCACGAGTGGGGGACAATCAGCCCCAGCATTTT. Translating gives CASSRVGDNQPQHF.

The chain couples TRBV10-3 to TRBJ2-7; 14 nucleotides line up with TRBD2. The V and J ends lost 3 bases and 3 bases, in that order; junction bases with no gene match: 1. Germline V gene data show CDR1 as ENHRY and CDR2 as SYGVKD. The CDR3 consists of 15 residues. CDR3 sequence reads: CAISDGLAGGYEQYF. CDR3 sequence (DNA): TGTGCCATCAGTGACGGACTAGCGGGAGGCTACGAGCAGTACTTC.

This clone has only a few counts. This chain connects TRBV5-4 to TRBJ2-5; D is perhaps TRBD1 or TRBD2 (5 bases each). The germline V gene encodes CDR1 SGHNT and CDR2 YYREEE (reference sequence). CDR3 length: 16 amino acids. V was clipped by 2 bases and J by 1 base, with 15 bases between them. The CDR3 sequence: CASSLAGTNGQETQYF. For the CDR3, the DNA is TGTGCCAGCAGCTTAGCCGGGACCAACGGCCAAGAGACCCAGTACTTC.

J is TRBJ1-2 and V is TRBV10-1; D call uncertain. The CDR3 is 14 amino acids. V lost 0 bases, J lost 8 bases, and 13 bases lay in between. The V gene's germline CDR1 is WNHNN and CDR2 SYGVQD (reference sequence). The CDR3 bases are TGCGCCAGCAGTGAGTCGACCGGCATGGGGGGCTACACCTTC. It codes for CASSESTGMGGYTF.

The genes are TRBV10-1 and TRBJ2-2; the D is unclear. V was cut by 3 bases and J by 2 bases, with 4 bases left in between. CDR3 length equals 13 residues. The germline V gene has CDR1 WNHNN and CDR2 SYGVQD (reference sequence). CDR3 sequence reads: CASSEGNTGELFF. CDR3 in DNA: TGCGCCAGCAGTGAAGGAAACACCGGGGAGCTGTTTTTT.

This clone was counted at least ten times. The chain links TRBV29-1 to TRBJ2-5; no firm D call. The germline V gene encodes CDR1 SQVTM and CDR2 ANQGSEA. CDR3 size: 10 residues. The V and J ends lost 3 bases and 8 bases respectively, with 7 bases between them. The CDR3 spells CSVDSFTQYF. The CDR3 DNA reads TGCAGCGTTGATAGCTTTACCCAGTACTTC.

The gene calls are TRBV18 and TRBJ1-5; D possibly corresponds to TRBD1 (6 bases). CDR1 and CDR2 from the germline V gene are KGHSH and LQKENI. Trimming took 5 bases from V and 1 from J, leaving 15 bases between them. This CDR3 is 16 amino acids long. CDR3 sequence: CASSLALGASNQPQHF. DNA of the CDR3: TGTGCCAGCTCATTAGCACTGGGGGCGAGCAATCAGCCCCAGCATTTT.

This clone was picked up a small number of times. Other DNA sequences in this specimen translate into the identical CDR3. The chain couples TRBV27 to TRBJ2-5, with TRBD2 matching 10 bases. With V trimmed by 5 bases and J by 4 bases, 4 bases remained unmatched. Germline V gives CDR1 MNHEY, CDR2 SMNVEV (reference sequence). The CDR3 loop spans 14 amino acids. Here the CDR3 reads CASSLRLAGETQYF. CDR3 DNA sequence: TGTGCCAGCAGTCTACGACTAGCGGGAGAGACCCAGTACTTC.

A word on this clone: A read error may explain this, as a much larger clone is one base away. The chain carries TRBV6-1 and TRBJ2-6; D remains ambiguous. V dropped 6 bases and J dropped 0 bases, with 3 bases sitting between them. Looked up from germline, CDR1 is MNHNS and CDR2 is SASEGT. CDR3 length: 13 amino acids. The CDR3 DNA is TGTGCCAGCAGGAGCTCTGGGGCCAACGTCCTGACTTTC. Translated: CASRSSGANVLTF.

V and J are TRBV11-2 and TRBJ2-1; 10 bases match TRBD2. The CDR3 totals 17 residues. CDR1 and CDR2 (germline): SGHAT, FQNNGV. V shed 0 bases and J 8 bases; nucleotides not matched to a gene: 10. Here the CDR3 DNA reads TGTGCCAGCAGCTTAGATTCCCCAGCGGGAGGGCCTTATGAGCAGTTCTTC. Amino acid sequence: CASSLDSPAGGPYEQFF.

In its sample, this clone was seen a few times. The rearrangement links TRBV10-3 to TRBJ2-2; no definite D call. Trimming shortened V by 6 bases and J by 7 bases, and 9 bases separated the two germline ends. The CDR3 covers 12 residues. Germline V gene sequence: CDR1 ENHRY, CDR2 SYGVKD. In DNA, the CDR3 is TGTGCCATCAGGGATACCCTCGGGGAGCTGTTTTTT. It yields the protein CAIRDTLGELFF.

The chain employs TRBV6-1 and TRBJ2-1; D uncertain. The CDR3 consists of 17 residues. Germline lookup yields CDR1 MNHNS and CDR2 SASEGT. V lost 4 bases and J lost 5, with 21 bases in between. The CDR3 loop is CASSGALSGAADNEQFF. In nucleotides, the CDR3 is TGTGCCAGCAGTGGAGCTTTGTCGGGCGCCGCGGACAATGAGCAGTTCTTC.

This chain connects TRBV27 to TRBJ2-3; D perhaps matches TRBD1 (6 bases). The germline V gene has CDR1 MNHEY and CDR2 SMNVEV (reference sequence). The V end was cut by 8 bases, the J end by 1 base, with 16 bases between. The CDR3 is 15 residues long. The CDR3, as DNA: TGTGCCAGCGGCGAAGGGGGATATGGCACAGATACGCAGTATTTT. It translates to CASGEGGYGTDTQYF.

As for this clone: A read error may account for a junction end that differs from germline. The chain joins TRBV7-7 to TRBJ2-5; a weak D match, TRBD1 (5 bases). The CDR3 runs to 13 residues. Germline CDR1 reads SSHAT; CDR2 reads FNYEAQ (reference sequence). CDR3 residues: CASSRTIQETQYF. The CDR3 DNA reads TGTGCTAGCAGCAGGACAATCCAAGAGACCCAGTACTTC. The variable domain in full, with the rest retrieved from reference TRBV7-7 and TRBJ2-5, is GAGVSQSPRYKVTKRGQDVTLRCDPISSHATLYWYQQALGQGPEFLTYFNYEAQPDKSGLPSDRFSAERPEGSISTLTIQRTEQRDSAMYRCASSRTIQETQYFGPGTRLLVL.

This chain connects TRBV9 to TRBJ2-1; weak D call: TRBD2 (5 bases). The CDR3 spans 15 residues. The V and J ends lost 3 bases and 6 bases respectively, with 16 bases between them. Germline-derived CDR1 and CDR2 are SGDLS and YYNGEE. In DNA, the CDR3 is TGTGCCAGCAGCGAGACGACTACCTTGGGCAATGAGCAGTTCTTC. Translated, it gives CASSETTTLGNEQFF.

The rearrangement uses TRBV6-5 and TRBJ2-1; 7 bases are shared with TRBD1. The J segment lost 5 bases and the V segment lost 6 bases, leaving 7 bases of the junction unmatched. There are 14 residues in the CDR3. Looked up from germline, CDR1 is MNHEY and CDR2 is SVGAGI. CDR3 sequence (DNA): TGTGCCAGCAGATTGGACAGGAAAGACAATGAGCAGTTCTTC. It codes for CASRLDRKDNEQFF.

This clone showed up many times. DNA of the CDR3: TGCGCCAGCAGCCCATCACTAGCGGACGGCACCGGGGAGCTGTTTTTT. The encoded protein is CASSPSLADGTGELFF. The gene calls are TRBV5-1 and TRBJ2-2; 8 bases fit TRBD2. The CDR3 contains 16 residues. In germline, CDR1 is SGHRS, CDR2 YFSETQ. With 4 bases clipped from V and 4 bases from J, the junction kept 9 bases outside the gene matches.

This chain connects TRBV5-4 to TRBJ2-7, with D possibly being TRBD2 (6 bases). The V end was cut by 3 bases, the J end by 2 bases, with 9 bases between. This CDR3 is 13 amino acids long. Germline CDR1 and CDR2: SGHNT and YYREEE (reference sequence). This chain's CDR3 is CASSSPGAYEQYF. CDR3 sequence (DNA): TGTGCCAGCAGCTCGCCGGGGGCCTACGAGCAGTACTTC.

The chain carries TRBV27 and TRBJ1-2, with TRBD1 matching over 8 bases. V lost 7 bases and J lost 2; bases outside the gene matches: 6. CDR1 and CDR2 (germline): MNHEY, SMNVEV (reference sequence). This CDR3 is built from 14 residues. CDR3 amino acids: CASKGQERNYGYTF. In DNA form, the CDR3 reads TGTGCCAGCAAGGGACAGGAGAGGAACTATGGCTACACCTTC.

This sequence joins TRBV7-3 and TRBJ2-3; perhaps TRBD1 as D (5 bases). This CDR3 has 18 residues. V was pared by 0 bases and J by 3 bases, with 19 bases between. Germline V gene sequence: CDR1 SGHTA, CDR2 FQGTGA. The CDR3 sequence is CASSLTPAQGTWTDTQYF. CDR3 coding DNA: TGTGCCAGCAGCTTAACCCCCGCGCAGGGTACATGGACAGATACGCAGTATTTT. The whole variable domain, filled in from reference TRBV7-3 and TRBJ2-3, reads GAGVSQTPSNKVTEKGKYVELRCDPISGHTALYWYRQSLGQGPEFLIYFQGTGAADDSGLPNDRFFAVRPEGSVSTLKIQRTERGDSAVYLCASSLTPAQGTWTDTQYFGPGTRLTVL.

This chain connects TRBV29-1 to TRBJ2-7; 7 bases fit TRBD2. Germline V gene lookup returns CDR1 SQVTM and CDR2 ANQGSEA. The CDR3 length is 13 residues. V lost 4 bases to trimming and J lost 13 bases; unmatched junction nucleotides: 16. The CDR3: CSVVPGSGIGRYF. The CDR3 DNA follows: TGCAGCGTTGTCCCCGGGAGCGGGATAGGGCGCTACTTC.

Concerning this clone itself: Just one base apart from a much larger clone, this may be a read error. Different DNA sequences within this sample yield the same CDR3. V gene TRBV6-6 combines with J gene TRBJ1-2, with 7 bases that match TRBD1. Looked up from germline, CDR1 is MNHNY and CDR2 is SVGAGI (reference sequence). V trimming: 5 bases; J trimming: 2 bases; junction bases outside the gene matches: 2. The CDR3 spans 13 residues. CDR3 sequence (DNA): TGTGCCAGCAGTCCGACAGGGAACTATGGCTACACCTTC. It encodes CASSPTGNYGYTF.

The V call is TRBV6-6, the J call TRBJ2-5; D not resolved. Germline V lookup: CDR1 MNHNY, CDR2 SVGAGI (reference sequence). This CDR3 has 14 amino acids. With 5 bases removed from V and 4 bases from J, the gap between germline ends came to 14 bases. CDR3 amino acids: CASSISSGGETQYF. CDR3 in DNA: TGTGCCAGCAGTATATCCTCGGGCGGAGAGACCCAGTACTTC.

This clone was recorded at least ten times. This chain links TRBV11-2 with TRBJ2-1, with no clear D. CDR3 length: 14 amino acids. Germline V gene lookup returns CDR1 SGHAT and CDR2 FQNNGV. The ends were cut back, 7 bases at V and 4 bases at J, with 14 bases in the middle. The CDR3 spells CASNSVRGYNEQFF. The CDR3, as DNA: TGTGCCAGCAACAGCGTTCGTGGTTACAATGAGCAGTTCTTC.

The chain combines TRBV7-2 with TRBJ2-3; TRBD2 matches 8 bases. Germline V CDR1 and CDR2: SGHTA, FQGNSA. V lost 7 bases to trimming and J lost 2 bases; unmatched junction nucleotides: 11. The CDR3 runs 16 residues. The CDR3 reads CASNPWTSRYTDTQYF. The CDR3 DNA follows: TGTGCCAGCAACCCCTGGACTAGCAGATACACAGATACGCAGTATTTT.

The genes are TRBV29-1 and TRBJ2-7, with D unclear. Germline CDR1 reads SQVTM; CDR2 reads ANQGSEA. CDR3 length: 16 amino acids. Trimming cost V 0 bases and J 3 bases, with 18 bases left between them. CDR3 residues: CSVEDGWLRTFYEQYF. The CDR3 coding sequence is TGCAGCGTTGAAGATGGGTGGCTCCGGACCTTCTACGAGCAGTACTTC.

This clone was seen only a few times. The rearrangement joins TRBV7-6 to TRBJ2-7; 7 bases match TRBD1. V lost 2 bases, J lost 7 bases, and 5 bases stayed unmatched. Germline assignment: CDR1 SGHVS and CDR2 FNYEAQ. This CDR3 is built from 13 residues. CDR3 DNA sequence: TGTGCCAGCAGCTTAAGACAGGGTATGGAGCAGTACTTC. This codes for CASSLRQGMEQYF.